This TCR beta chain was documented in a study of Ad26.COV2.S vaccination and SARS-CoV-2 variants. Treatment given: over 15 received Ad26.COV2.S at low or high dose, single or two shots; roughly five received placebo; per-sample allocation not given. Specimen acquisition occurred on day 63 following the initial vaccine or placebo injection. Wuhan-strain spike was delivered by a replication-incompetent Ad26 vector. Using immunoSEQ multiplex PCR, the repertoire was profiled, and TCRdb retains in-frame clones only, with some absent. The sample holds under 550,000 clones, 90% seen once. A word on this clone: The target antigen is unknown.

Study findings and constraints: Responses of T cells in total may have been underestimated by the TCR breadth and depth analyses. Vaccine recipients and placebo recipients showed similar non-spike TCR breadth.

This sequence originates from a person aged 18-65 years who received the Ad26.COV2.S COVID-19 vaccine or a placebo. The input for sequencing was peripheral blood, taken in a trial of Ad26.COV2.S vaccine versus placebo.

CDR3 residues: CATSRGWGSSGNTIYF. CDR3 sequence (DNA): TGTGCCACCAGCAGGGGTTGGGGGAGCTCTGGAAACACCATATATTTT. This chain connects TRBV15 to TRBJ1-3; D may be TRBD1 (5 bases). With 3 bases removed from V and 0 bases from J, the gap between germline ends came to 12 bases. The CDR3 spans 16 residues. Germline CDR1 is LNHNV and CDR2 is YYDKDF (reference sequence).